This T cell receptor beta chain is from a study of shared clonotypes between healthy human individuals. Study at large: CD4 naive and memory got three plates each, CD8 naive two, CD8 memory one.

Method: immunoSEQ multiplex PCR; TCRdb's copy keeps in-frame clones and lacks some. In the table there are 2 million to 2.5 million clones, under 97% of which are singletons. Study-level results: Non-shared clonotypes displayed generation probabilities falling below those of clonotypes present in all four donors. Rarefaction demonstrated incomplete sorted-subset sequencing despite large depth.

CD45RA-negative memory and CD45RA+ naive subsets were split from the CD4+ cells. Note on this clone: Its specificity is unknown.

The germline V gene has CDR1 SGDLS and CDR2 YYNGEE. Trimming took 3 bases from V and 5 from J; bases not matched to a gene: 11. This CDR3 is built from 17 residues. The chain is built from TRBV9 and TRBJ2-5; TRBD1 matches 12 bases. Source material: naive CD4+ T cells sorted from blood. Subset denoted: CD45RA+ positively selected. The receptor was isolated from a man aged 18 to 30 in good health. The CDR3, as DNA: TGTGCCAGCAGCGCGACTTCCGGGACAGGGGGCTTGGAGACCCAGTACTTC. This encodes CASSATSGTGGLETQYF.